This note documents a single T cell receptor (beta chain) sequence. Its antigen is unknown. This entry is derived from a study of shared clonotypes between healthy human individuals. Trimming pared 1 base from V and 5 bases from J, leaving 17 bases between. The germline gives CDR1 MNHNS, CDR2 SASEGT. CDR3 length: 16 residues. Study-wide findings and caveats: The study found lower generation probabilities in non-shared clonotypes than in those shared by all four donors.

For sorted subsets, approximately 200 ng DNA per replicate equaled about 27,000 T cell genomes. TCRdb keeps only in-frame clones here, not all; method: immunoSEQ multiplex PCR. The sample records a few million clones, 95% being singletons. The chain recombines TRBV6-1 with TRBJ1-2; perhaps TRBD1 as D (6 bases). This receptor was identified in a man younger than 35 in good health. The sequenced sample was naive CD4+ T cells sorted from blood. As for subset: CD45RA+ positively selected. CDR3 region: CASSEEGEQALYGYTF. The DNA for the CDR3 is TGTGCCAGCAGTGAAGAGGGGGAACAGGCTCTTTATGGCTACACCTTC.